This TCR beta chain was found in a study of blood T cell repertoires in COVID-19. The wider study: Acute and convalescent COVID-19 samples came from the United States, Italy and Spain. T cells, B-cell-depleted T cells, or PBMCs provided the cDNA or gDNA that served as material.

Germline V gene sequence: CDR1 MNHEY, CDR2 SVGEGT. The CDR3 loop spans 18 amino acids. The V and J ends lost 3 bases and 2 bases, in that order; junction bases with no gene match: 11. Repertoires were generated with immunoSEQ multiplex PCR, while TCRdb's copy carries only in-frame clones and drops some. Among tens of thousands of clones, about 83% were seen once, and the ten largest hold approximately 6%. The sequence derives from a woman aged 55 to 70 with acute or convalescent COVID-19. This chain connects TRBV6-2 or TRBV6-3 to TRBJ1-5; TRBD1 aligns across 9 bases. Sequenced input: peripheral blood. CDR3 region: CASSYTTGQGVGNQPQHF. The CDR3 DNA sequence: TGTGCCAGCAGTTATACGACGGGACAGGGAGTTGGCAATCAGCCCCAGCATTTT.